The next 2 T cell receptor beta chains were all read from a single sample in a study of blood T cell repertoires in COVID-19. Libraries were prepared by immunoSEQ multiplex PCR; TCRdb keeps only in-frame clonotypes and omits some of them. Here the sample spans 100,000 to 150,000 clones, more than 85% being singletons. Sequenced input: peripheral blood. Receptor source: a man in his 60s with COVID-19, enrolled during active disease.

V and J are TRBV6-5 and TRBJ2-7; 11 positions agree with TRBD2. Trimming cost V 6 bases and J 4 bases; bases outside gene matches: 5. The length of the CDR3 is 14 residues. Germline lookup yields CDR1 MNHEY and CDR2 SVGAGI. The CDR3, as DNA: TGTGCCAGCAGACTTAGCGGGGGGGCGTACGAGCAGTACTTC. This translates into CASRLSGGAYEQYF.

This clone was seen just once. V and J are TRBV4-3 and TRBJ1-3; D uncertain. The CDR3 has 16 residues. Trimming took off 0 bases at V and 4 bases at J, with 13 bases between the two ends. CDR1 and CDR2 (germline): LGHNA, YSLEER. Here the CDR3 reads CASSQDSGYAGNTIYF. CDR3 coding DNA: TGCGCCAGCAGCCAAGATTCGGGGTACGCGGGAAACACCATATATTTT.